The 18 T cell receptor beta chains listed next were all sequenced from one sample in a study of response to subunit inactivated influenza vaccine. TCRdb recomputed calls from the RT-PCR reads with MiXCR, one row per CDR3 protein. The top ten clones hold approximately 6.5% of a sample with approximately 730,000 distinct CDR3 sequences, roughly 13% of them seen once. Here the sequenced sample was PBMCs from blood, taken 14 days before vaccination. The receptors here all came from a man aged 50-60 years who received an inactivated influenza vaccine.

There are a few counts of this clonotype. The chain is built from TRBV20-1 and TRBJ2-1; D may be TRBD2 (5 bases). In germline, CDR1 is DFQATT, CDR2 SNEGSKA (reference sequence). Trimming stripped 3 bases from V and 5 bases from J, with 14 bases between. The CDR3 contains 14 residues. CDR3 sequence reads: CSASGGSQNNEQFF. The CDR3 coding sequence is TGCAGTGCTAGTGGCGGGTCCCAGAACAATGAGCAGTTCTTC.

This clonotype was picked up a small number of times. The chain carries TRBV7-9 and TRBJ2-1, with 9 bases lining up with TRBD2. The CDR3 extends over 15 amino acids. Germline-derived CDR1 and CDR2 are SEHNR and FQNEAQ (reference sequence). V lost 7 bases and J lost 7; bases outside the gene matches: 11. The CDR3 bases are TGTGCCAGCACCGGTGGGGCGGGAGGGCCGAATGAGCAGTTCTTC. It translates to CASTGGAGGPNEQFF.

This clonotype occurred a few times. This chain links TRBV5-1 with TRBJ1-1, with D uncertain. Trimming pared 5 bases from V and 1 base from J, leaving 12 bases between. The germline V gene has CDR1 SGHRS and CDR2 YFSETQ. CDR3 length: 14 residues. This CDR3 reads CASSRAIENTEAFF. In nucleotides, the CDR3 is TGCGCCAGCAGTCGGGCAATCGAGAACACTGAAGCTTTCTTT.

The chain uses TRBV29-1 and TRBJ2-5; D is tentatively TRBD1 or TRBD2 (5 bases each). Germline V gene lookup returns CDR1 SQVTM and CDR2 ANQGSEA. With 6 bases removed from V and 9 bases from J, the gap between germline ends came to 11 bases. The CDR3 runs 10 residues. CDR3 bases: TGCAGCGTGTGGGGGTTGCCCCAGTACTTC. Translating it yields CSVWGLPQYF.

This clonotype has a handful of counts. J is TRBJ2-1 and V is TRBV3-1, with 13 nucleotides matching TRBD2. CDR1 and CDR2 from the germline V gene are LGHDT and YNNKEL (reference sequence). This CDR3 region has 16 residues. Unmatched junction bases numbered 8, after V lost 4 bases and J lost 8 bases. In nucleotides, the CDR3 is TGTGCCAGCAGCCTTCGGACTAGCGGGAGTAGCTATGAGCAGTTCTTC. Amino acid sequence: CASSLRTSGSSYEQFF.

The V gene is TRBV19, the J gene TRBJ2-1; D is perhaps TRBD1 (6 bases). Between the trimmed V and J ends, which lost 5 bases and 12 bases, there was a span of 23 bases. Germline V lookup: CDR1 LNHDA, CDR2 SQIVND (reference sequence). The CDR3 has 15 amino acids. The CDR3 here is CASSDQGRGDFGQFF. The CDR3 nucleotides are TGTGCCAGTAGTGATCAGGGCAGGGGAGACTTTGGGCAGTTCTTC.

This clonotype was observed a few times. This chain connects TRBV5-5 to TRBJ1-5; D uncertain. CDR3 length: 15 amino acids. The V gene lost 0 bases and the J gene lost 4 bases, with 11 bases spanning the gap. Germline-derived CDR1 and CDR2 are SGHKS and YYEKEE (reference sequence). CDR3 DNA: TGTGCCAGCAGCTTGGGTGGGGTTGGTAATCAGCCCCAGCATTTT. Amino acid sequence: CASSLGGVGNQPQHF.

This clonotype was picked up one time. The germline gene is not matched at one end of the junction; a read error may be the cause. J is TRBJ1-4 and V is TRBV4-3; 7 nucleotides line up with TRBD1. CDR1 and CDR2 from the germline V gene are LGHNA and YSLEER. The CDR3 is made up of 15 amino acids. The CDR3 nucleotides read TGCGCCAGCGGCCATACAGGGGCACCTAATGAAAAACCGTTTTTT. It encodes CASGHTGAPNEKPFF.

V is TRBV5-5 and J is TRBJ1-6; 8 bases fit TRBD1. CDR3 length equals 17 residues. After removal of 4 bases from V and 1 base from J, the junction contained 7 bases not matched to a gene. Germline CDR1 and CDR2: SGHKS and YYEKEE (reference sequence). CDR3 protein: CASSLGQGGSYNSPLHF. CDR3 sequence (DNA): TGTGCCAGCAGCCTAGGACAGGGAGGGTCCTATAATTCACCCCTCCACTTT.

This chain connects TRBV25-1 to TRBJ2-5; D is perhaps TRBD1 (5 bases). Trimming left V 5 bases short and J 4 bases short, with 14 bases between. Germline V gene lookup returns CDR1 MGHDK and CDR2 SYGVNS. This CDR3 comprises 14 residues. The CDR3 nucleotides read TGTGCCAGCAGTCCTAGGGCTAGGGGAGAGACCCAGTACTTC. It yields the protein CASSPRARGETQYF.

The sample holds a few counts of this clonotype. This rearrangement joins TRBV7-9 to TRBJ2-1; D may be TRBD1 (6 bases). Per the germline V gene, CDR1 is SEHNR and CDR2 is FQNEAQ (reference sequence). V was pared by 3 bases and J by 6 bases, with 21 bases between. The CDR3 runs to 17 residues. The CDR3: CASSFSPQGISGNEQFF. DNA of the CDR3: TGTGCCAGCAGCTTTTCCCCTCAGGGGATAAGTGGCAATGAGCAGTTCTTC.

This clonotype was picked up many times. CDR3 protein: CSAREGTSGRSYEQYF. CDR3 bases: TGCAGTGCTAGAGAAGGGACTAGCGGGAGGTCGTACGAGCAGTACTTC. The chain carries TRBV20-1 and TRBJ2-7, with TRBD2 matching 15 bases. CDR3 size: 16 residues. The trim removed 0 bases at V and 4 bases at J, leaving 4 bases unmatched. Germline assignment: CDR1 DFQATT and CDR2 SNEGSKA (reference sequence).

This clonotype was observed a handful of times. The V gene is TRBV7-2, the J gene TRBJ2-7; the match to TRBD2 covers 11 bases. Trimming took 6 bases from V and 3 from J; bases not matched to a gene: 7. The germline CDR1 and CDR2 sequences are SGHTA and FQGNSA. The CDR3 has 15 amino acids. The CDR3 DNA follows: TGTGCCAGCAGGGAGAGACTAGCGGGACGCTACGAGCAGTACTTC. Amino acids: CASRERLAGRYEQYF. Supplemented by reference TRBV7-2 and TRBJ2-7, the full variable domain reads GAGVSQSPSNKVTEKGKDVELRCDPISGHTALYWYRQSLGQGLEFLIYFQGNSAPDKSGLPSDRFSAERTGGSVSTLTIQRTQQEDSAVYLCASRERLAGRYEQYFGPGTRLTVT.

This clonotype came up a few times. The chain joins TRBV9 to TRBJ2-1; 9 nucleotides match TRBD2. The length of the CDR3 is 13 residues. Germline values: CDR1 SGDLS, CDR2 YYNGEE. V lost 3 bases, J lost 8 bases, and 3 bases stayed unmatched. The CDR3 DNA reads as TGTGCCAGCAGCGAGGGACTAGCAGATGAGCAGTTCTTC. It translates to CASSEGLADEQFF.

Details on this clonotype: Germline and junction disagree at one end, which may indicate a read error. The chain joins TRBV20-1 to TRBJ2-5; D gene uncertain. Germline V lookup: CDR1 DFQATT, CDR2 SNEGSKA (reference sequence). The length of the CDR3 is 11 residues. DNA for the CDR3: TGCAGTGCTAGAGAGGGCACAAAGCAAAACTTC. It codes for CSAREGTKQNF.

V is TRBV4-3 and J is TRBJ2-2; 12 bases match TRBD2. The CDR3 contains 18 residues. Germline V gives CDR1 LGHNA, CDR2 YSLEER. V dropped 1 base and J dropped 2; count of bases not matched to a gene: 5. This CDR3 reads CASSQAWTSGTNTGELFF. Written as DNA, the CDR3 is TGCGCCAGCAGCCAAGCGTGGACTAGCGGGACTAACACCGGGGAGCTGTTTTTT.

This clonotype was detected a few times. CDR3 DNA sequence: TGTGCCAGCAGTCTCCGGGACAACTACGAGCAGTACTTC. Translation: CASSLRDNYEQYF. V usage is TRBV12-3 or TRBV12-4 and J usage is TRBJ2-7, with D maybe TRBD1 (6 bases). There are 13 residues in the CDR3. V dropped 5 bases and J dropped 3 bases, with 11 bases sitting between them.

In this sample, this clonotype turned up a few times. The chain employs TRBV28 and TRBJ1-1; no clear D gene. The CDR3 has 12 amino acids. Germline CDR1 reads MDHEN; CDR2 reads SYDVKM. Trimming took off 3 bases at V and 5 bases at J, with 7 bases between the two ends. CDR3 bases: TGTGCCAGCAGTTTTTTGAGAACTGAAGCTTTCTTT. Its protein product is CASSFLRTEAFF.